This is a list of T cell receptor beta chains from one sample in a study of blood T cell repertoires in COVID-19. TCRdb keeps only in-frame clones here, not all; method: immunoSEQ multiplex PCR. The sample shows fewer than 250,000 clones, about nine tenths of them seen only once. Specimen: peripheral blood. The origin of the receptors is a man under 40 with COVID-19, enrolled during active disease. Each CDR3 is given with its conserved first and last residue. The D gene is left open where the match is weak. Some rows mark clone size as missing; the rest say once, few, many or name a class of expanded clone.

v_gene	abundance	d_gene	j_gene	CDR3aa	CDR3nt
TRBV29-1	-	TRBD1	TRBJ2-3	CTVGTGDSDTQYF	TGCACCGTGGGGACAGGGGATTCAGATACGCAGTATTTT
TRBV10-3	-	-	TRBJ1-1	CAISESIGMGVGGLRTEAFF	TGTGCCATCAGTGAGTCGATCGGTATGGGAGTCGGGGGTCTGAGGACTGAAGCTTTCTTT
TRBV19	-	-	TRBJ1-6	CASSISTEGSPLHF	TGTGCCAGTAGTATATCCACAGAGGGTTCACCCCTCCACTTT
TRBV7-6	-	TRBD1	TRBJ2-3	CASSTGQGTDTQYF	TGTGCCAGCAGCACGGGACAGGGCACAGATACGCAGTATTTT
TRBV5-5	-	TRBD2	TRBJ2-1	CASSNNGGLAGREQFF	TGTGCCAGCAGCAACAACGGGGGACTAGCGGGGCGTGAGCAGTTCTTC
TRBV2	-	-	TRBJ2-5	CASSLGAIQETQYF	TGTGCCAGCAGCCTTGGAGCTATCCAAGAGACCCAGTACTTC
TRBV6-1	-	-	TRBJ1-5	CASSEALGVSNQPQHF	TGTGCCAGCAGTGAAGCGCTAGGGGTCAGCAATCAGCCCCAGCATTTT
TRBV19	-	-	TRBJ1-1	CASSINRNTEAFF	TGTGCCAGTAGTATCAACAGGAACACTGAAGCTTTCTTT
TRBV2	-	TRBD1	TRBJ1-1	CASKRQGIGYTEAFF	TGTGCCAGCAAAAGACAGGGGATCGGTTACACTGAAGCTTTCTTT
TRBV5-6	-	-	TRBJ1-5	CASSLGGGGAPNQPQHF	TGTGCCAGCAGCTTGGGCGGGGGGGGAGCCCCTAATCAGCCCCAGCATTTT
TRBV9	-	-	TRBJ1-4	CASSVGQGEKLFF	TGTGCCAGCAGCGTAGGTCAGGGGGAAAAACTGTTTTTT
TRBV27	-	-	TRBJ1-5	CASSLKDRGQPQHF	TGTGCCAGCAGTTTAAAGGATCGGGGTCAGCCCCAGCATTTT
TRBV5-1	-	-	TRBJ2-4	CASSLPGSENIQYF	TGCGCCAGCAGCTTGCCCGGGAGTGAAAACATTCAGTACTTC
TRBV25-1	-	-	TRBJ1-2	CASSARGGSGYAF	TGTGCCAGCAGTGCCCGAGGAGGGAGCGGCTACGCCTTC
TRBV19	-	TRBD2	TRBJ2-5	CASSILAGANQETQYF	TGTGCCAGTAGTATCCTAGCGGGGGCTAACCAAGAGACCCAGTACTTC
TRBV5-6	-	-	TRBJ1-2	CASSLFRERIDYGYTF	TGTGCCAGCAGCTTGTTCCGGGAACGGATCGACTATGGCTACACCTTC
TRBV6-5	-	TRBD1	TRBJ1-6	CASSPNRGTSPLHF	TGTGCCAGCAGTCCGAACAGGGGGACTTCACCCCTCCACTTT
TRBV6-6	-	TRBD2	TRBJ2-2	CASRGSGGANTGELFF	TGTGCCAGCAGGGGTAGCGGGGGGGCGAACACCGGGGAGCTGTTTTTT
TRBV5-1	once	-	TRBJ2-1	CASSPSTENEQFF	TGCGCCAGCAGCCCATCGACAGAAAATGAGCAGTTCTTC
TRBV2	-	TRBD1	TRBJ1-5	CASGGTGSYQPQHF	TGTGCCAGCGGGGGGACAGGGTCGTATCAGCCCCAGCATTTT
TRBV19	-	-	TRBJ1-2	CASSIYRLNYGYTF	TGTGCCAGTAGTATCTACAGGCTTAACTATGGCTACACCTTC
TRBV6-5	-	-	TRBJ2-7	CASSLQGEGEQYF	TGTGCCAGCAGCCTACAGGGGGAGGGCGAGCAGTACTTC
TRBV7-9	-	-	TRBJ2-2	CASSLVFTGRGTTGELFF	TGTGCCAGCAGCTTAGTTTTTACGGGCAGGGGCACCACCGGGGAGCTGTTTTTT
TRBV5-1	-	TRBD1	TRBJ1-5	CASSWGQGGQPQHF	TGCGCCAGCAGCTGGGGACAGGGAGGGCAGCCCCAGCATTTT
TRBV7-3	-	-	TRBJ1-1	CASSPTVNTEAFF	TGTGCCAGCAGCCCGACAGTGAACACTGAAGCTTTCTTT
TRBV19	-	-	TRBJ2-2	CASTMRRQGTGELFF	TGTGCCAGTACCATGAGGAGGCAGGGGACCGGGGAGCTGTTTTTT
TRBV5-1	once	-	TRBJ2-7	CASSLARGIGRPYEQYF	TGCGCCAGCAGCTTGGCTCGAGGTATTGGGAGGCCCTACGAGCAGTACTTC
TRBV5-5	once	-	TRBJ1-1	CASSRPGGGSTEAFF	TGTGCCAGCAGCCGACCTGGTGGGGGCTCTACTGAAGCTTTCTTT
TRBV6-1	-	TRBD2	TRBJ2-3	CASSEMRAGEITDTQYF	TGTGCCAGCAGTGAAATGAGGGCGGGGGAGATCACAGATACGCAGTATTTT
TRBV6-2/TRBV6-3	-	-	TRBJ1-1	CASSYSYRGSGTEAFF	TGTGCCAGCAGTTACTCCTATCGAGGCAGTGGCACTGAAGCTTTCTTT
TRBV6-6	-	-	TRBJ1-4	CASSTPGVLNEKLFF	TGTGCCAGCAGTACTCCCGGGGTCTTGAATGAAAAACTGTTTTTT
TRBV2	-	TRBD1	TRBJ1-2	CASSEAEGGWGYTF	TGTGCCAGCAGTGAAGCGGAAGGGGGCTGGGGCTACACCTTC
TRBV9	-	-	TRBJ1-1	CASSGAQHTEAFF	TGTGCCAGCAGCGGGGCCCAGCACACTGAAGCTTTCTTT
TRBV9	-	TRBD1	TRBJ2-5	CASSVSPTGGETQYF	TGTGCCAGCAGCGTCTCCCCTACAGGGGGAGAGACCCAGTACTTC
TRBV23-1	-	TRBD1	TRBJ1-1	CASSQNRGSYTEAFF	TGCGCCAGCAGTCAAAACAGGGGTTCATACACTGAAGCTTTCTTT
TRBV5-6	-	-	TRBJ2-5	CASSPGRGRLETQYF	TGTGCCAGCAGCCCAGGGCGGGGGCGTTTGGAGACCCAGTACTTC
TRBV5-4	-	-	TRBJ1-1	CASSRWTEGNTEAFF	TGTGCCAGCAGCAGATGGACGGAGGGCAACACTGAAGCTTTCTTT
TRBV11-2	-	-	TRBJ1-6	CASSLSPRGSYNSPLHF	TGTGCCAGCAGCTTATCCCCGCGAGGGTCCTATAATTCACCCCTCCACTTT
TRBV7-7	once	TRBD1	TRBJ1-6	CASSSDRNSPLHF	TGTGCCAGCAGCTCGGACAGGAATTCACCCCTCCACTTT
TRBV5-1	once	TRBD1	TRBJ1-6	CASSPDRVSSPLHF	TGCGCCAGCAGCCCCGACAGGGTCAGTTCACCCCTCCACTTT
TRBV3-1/TRBV3-2	-	-	TRBJ1-6	CASSPEAGAHSPLHF	TGTGCCAGCAGCCCCGAGGCAGGGGCACATTCACCCCTCCACTTT
TRBV5-1	-	-	TRBJ1-1	CASSSDSGHPAEAFF	TGCGCCAGCAGCTCGGATTCGGGACATCCGGCTGAAGCTTTCTTT
TRBV27	-	-	TRBJ1-5	CASSLLAMGSGNQPQHF	TGTGCCAGCAGTTTACTTGCTATGGGAAGCGGGAATCAGCCCCAGCATTTT
TRBV27	-	-	TRBJ2-3	CASSFRRGADTQYF	TGTGCCAGCAGTTTCCGGCGGGGTGCAGATACGCAGTATTTT